A single sample is the source of the 13 T cell receptor beta chains below, sequenced in a study of T cell changes during pregnancy in multiple sclerosis. The table came from immunoSEQ multiplex PCR; TCRdb's copy has only in-frame clones and leaves some out. The sample includes 100,000 or so clones, around 94% seen only once; the top ten take about 1.7%. The specimen was peripheral blood, collected after pregnancy. The source is a female donor in good health, enrolled as a control in a pregnancy study.

This chain connects TRBV6-6 to TRBJ2-1; TRBD2 matches 8 bases. This CDR3 has 14 amino acids. V was pared by 2 bases and J by 9 bases, with 6 bases of the junction left unmatched. Looked up from germline, CDR1 is MNHNY and CDR2 is SVGAGI (reference sequence). Here the CDR3 reads CASSYPGTRGEQFF. The CDR3 nucleotides are TGTGCCAGCAGTTACCCAGGGACTAGGGGTGAGCAGTTCTTC.

This chain joins TRBV27 and TRBJ1-1, with no clear D. The CDR3 loop spans 14 amino acids. Deletions cut 3 bases from V and 3 bases from J, with 11 bases between. Germline lookup yields CDR1 MNHEY and CDR2 SMNVEV (reference sequence). The CDR3 here is CASSLRSADTEAFF. The CDR3 coding sequence is TGTGCCAGCAGTTTGCGGTCAGCCGACACTGAAGCTTTCTTT.

The chain combines TRBV28 with TRBJ1-5; 7 bases are shared with TRBD1. Per germline, CDR1 MDHEN and CDR2 SYDVKM. CDR3 length equals 15 residues. V trimming: 5 bases; J trimming: 3 bases; junction bases outside the gene matches: 7. The CDR3 DNA is TGTGCCAGCAGTCCCGCGGACAGGTTCAATCAGCCCCAGCATTTT. Translated: CASSPADRFNQPQHF.

The chain joins TRBV2 to TRBJ2-7, with 8 bases that match TRBD1. Germline CDR1 SNHLY, CDR2 FYNNEI. CDR3 length: 15 amino acids. V shed 8 bases and J 0 bases; nucleotides not matched to a gene: 9. Written as DNA, the CDR3 is TGTGCCAGCGGAGGGACAGGCCGACCCTCCTACGAGCAGTACTTC. Protein: CASGGTGRPSYEQYF.

The table lists this clone with a count of one. The chain employs TRBV5-1 and TRBJ2-5; weak D call: TRBD1 (6 bases). In germline, CDR1 is SGHRS, CDR2 YFSETQ. V gave up 2 bases and J gave up 2 bases, with 10 bases separating them. There are 14 residues in the CDR3. CDR3 nucleotides: TGCGCCAGCAGCTTTGGACAGACACAAGAGACCCAGTACTTC. Translated, it gives CASSFGQTQETQYF.

This sequence joins TRBV18 and TRBJ1-4; the D gene is possibly TRBD1 (5 bases). The germline V gene encodes CDR1 KGHSH and CDR2 LQKENI. The CDR3 consists of 13 residues. With 8 bases removed from V and 5 bases from J, the gap between germline ends came to 12 bases. CDR3: CASRQGLNEKLFF. In DNA form, the CDR3 reads TGTGCCAGCCGGCAGGGCCTAAATGAAAAACTGTTTTTT. The full variable domain, completed using reference TRBV18 and TRBJ1-4, is NAGVMQNPRHLVRRRGQEARLRCSPMKGHSHVYWYRQLPEEGLKFMVYLQKENIIDESGMPKERFSAEFPKEGPSILRIQQVVRGDSAAYFCASRQGLNEKLFFGSGTQLSVL.

This sequence joins TRBV20-1 and TRBJ2-7; TRBD1 might be the D (6 bases). The length of the CDR3 is 11 residues. Germline values: CDR1 DFQATT, CDR2 SNEGSKA (reference sequence). The V gene lost 6 bases and the J gene lost 3 bases, with 9 bases spanning the gap. The CDR3 coding sequence is TGCAGTGCACGGGACATCTACGAGCAGTACTTC. Amino acid sequence: CSARDIYEQYF.

The rearrangement joins TRBV2 to TRBJ2-1, with D maybe TRBD2 (5 bases). The germline V gene has CDR1 SNHLY and CDR2 FYNNEI. This CDR3 spans 17 amino acids. V lost 0 bases and J 4 bases, leaving 16 bases between the germline ends. The CDR3 protein is CASSEAEGWETYNEQFF. The CDR3 nucleotides are TGTGCCAGCAGTGAAGCAGAGGGCTGGGAGACTTACAATGAGCAGTTCTTC.

The chain has TRBV5-8 and TRBJ1-2, with TRBD1 identical over 7 bases. Losses at the gene ends were 5 bases for V and 4 bases for J; bases not matched to a gene: 8. There are 14 residues in the CDR3. Per the germline V gene, CDR1 is SGHTS and CDR2 is YDEGEE. CDR3 amino acids: CASRGPGQLYGYTF. CDR3 nucleotide sequence: TGTGCCAGCAGAGGCCCGGGACAGCTCTATGGCTACACCTTC.

This chain connects TRBV19 to TRBJ2-7; a weak D match, TRBD1 (6 bases). CDR1 and CDR2 from the germline V gene are LNHDA and SQIVND (reference sequence). The CDR3 sequence is 13 residues long. With 5 bases removed from V and 4 bases from J, the gap between germline ends came to 12 bases. CDR3 DNA sequence: TGTGCCAGTAGTTTTGGACAGAAGTACGAGCAGTACTTC. As protein: CASSFGQKYEQYF.

V usage is TRBV7-2 and J usage is TRBJ2-7, with 8 bases identical to TRBD2. Germline V gene sequence: CDR1 SGHTA, CDR2 FQGNSA. The CDR3 has 16 residues. With 5 bases clipped from V and 2 bases from J, the junction kept 11 bases outside the gene matches. The CDR3 coding sequence is TGTGCCAGCAGCCCCGGGGGAAGCGGGAGTCCCTACGAGCAGTACTTC. Residues: CASSPGGSGSPYEQYF.

The genes are TRBV6-5 and TRBJ2-1; 11 bases agree with TRBD2. The ends lost 4 bases at V and 2 bases at J; junction bases unmatched: 4. This CDR3 is 16 amino acids long. CDR1 MNHEY and CDR2 SVGAGI come from the germline V gene. The CDR3 region is CASSSLAGGPYNEQFF. Written as DNA, the CDR3 is TGTGCCAGCAGTTCCCTAGCGGGAGGTCCCTACAATGAGCAGTTCTTC.

V is TRBV15 and J is TRBJ1-1; 9 bases are a match to TRBD1. The germline gives CDR1 LNHNV, CDR2 YYDKDF (reference sequence). The CDR3 has 16 residues. V shed 1 base, J shed 7 bases, and the junction held 10 bases outside the gene matches. CDR3 amino acids: CATSRAPGTGSVEAFF. The CDR3 DNA reads TGTGCCACCAGCAGAGCCCCTGGGACAGGGTCCGTTGAAGCTTTCTTT.